The T cell receptor (beta chain) described here comes from a study of early T cells in non-severe SARS-CoV-2 infection. Study details: Sequencing used unsorted whole-blood bulk RNA, so chains lack pairing.

Individual cDNA molecules received unique molecular identifiers. TCRdb analysed the 5' RACE reads with MiXCR anew, one entry per CDR3 protein. This sample has about 72,000 distinct CDR3 sequences, with approximately 10% found just once. Broader study findings: Lookups in VDJdb leaned toward anti-spike CD8 responses and missed private and CD4 specificities.

This clonotype was seen ten or more times. Its antigen is not identified. CDR1 and CDR2 (germline): SGHTA, FQGNSA. This CDR3 region has 15 residues. Germline trimming cut 5 bases from V and 7 bases from J; bases unmatched to any gene: 13. The chain joins TRBV7-2 to TRBJ1-2, with 7 nucleotides matching TRBD1. What was sequenced was whole blood. The TCR originated in an adult who was a healthcare worker with PCR-confirmed SARS-CoV-2 infection or an uninfected control (not recorded which). In DNA form, the CDR3 reads TGTGCCAGCAGCCAATCGGCGTCGACAGGGCTTGGCTACACCTTC. As protein: CASSQSASTGLGYTF.